A single sample gave rise to the 21 T cell receptor beta chains below, sequenced in a study of cytomegalovirus exposure and HLA in healthy donors. The PCR was carried out with 60 Vbeta primers and 13 Jbeta primers. TCRdb keeps only in-frame clones here, not all; method: immunoSEQ multiplex PCR. The sample contains approximately 150,000 clones, over 60% of which appear only once. Sequencing was carried out using PBMCs. The receptors were gathered from a female donor in good health and CMV-seronegative.

This clone appeared a few times. CDR3 protein: CASGSYLGTRNTEAFF. The CDR3 coding sequence is TGTGCCAGCGGGAGTTATCTTGGGACAAGGAACACTGAAGCTTTCTTT. The V call is TRBV6-6, the J call TRBJ1-1; a possible D gene is TRBD1 (6 bases). The CDR3 covers 16 residues. V gave up 8 bases and J gave up 1 base, with 20 bases separating them. The germline CDR1 and CDR2 sequences are MNHNY and SVGAGI (reference sequence).

In DNA, the CDR3 is TGTGCCAGCAGCGGACAGGGGGTAGGCTACGAGCAGTACTTC. Translation: CASSGQGVGYEQYF. The rearrangement links TRBV9 to TRBJ2-7; the match to TRBD1 covers 9 bases. The germline CDR1 and CDR2 sequences are SGDLS and YYNGEE. J gave up 3 bases and V 3 bases, and 4 bases lay outside the gene matches. The CDR3 is 14 residues long.

This chain links TRBV25-1 with TRBJ2-2; D is perhaps TRBD2 (5 bases). The ends were cut back, 7 bases at V and 3 bases at J, with 21 bases in the middle. The germline V gene encodes CDR1 MGHDK and CDR2 SYGVNS. The CDR3 runs 17 residues. Here the CDR3 DNA reads TGTGCCAGCACCACCAAAGCCGGGATATCGGACACCGGGGAGCTGTTTTTT. Its protein product is CASTTKAGISDTGELFF.

This clone was detected a few times. The chain combines TRBV28 with TRBJ2-7, with D unclear. The germline V and J ends were trimmed by 6 bases and 0 bases, with 12 bases remaining between them. The CDR3 length is 14 residues. Germline CDR1 is MDHEN and CDR2 is SYDVKM. CDR3 residues: CASRTPDGSYEQYF. CDR3 DNA: TGTGCCAGCAGAACACCCGATGGCTCCTACGAGCAGTACTTC.

V usage is TRBV29-1 and J usage is TRBJ2-1; TRBD2 agrees at 7 bases. The length of the CDR3 is 14 residues. Germline trimming cut 0 bases from V and 11 bases from J; bases unmatched to any gene: 10. Looked up from germline, CDR1 is SQVTM and CDR2 is ANQGSEA. CDR3 sequence: CSVEDGSSGSQQFF. CDR3 sequence (DNA): TGCAGCGTTGAAGATGGTAGTAGCGGGTCACAGCAGTTCTTC.

The rearrangement uses TRBV7-3 and TRBJ1-2; the D is unclear. This CDR3 spans 13 amino acids. Trimming removed 3 bases at V and 3 bases at J, with 8 bases between. Germline V gene data show CDR1 as SGHTA and CDR2 as FQGTGA. CDR3: CASSFSSDYGYTF. The CDR3 DNA is TGTGCCAGCAGCTTTAGCAGTGACTATGGCTACACCTTC.

There are a few counts of this clone. V is TRBV10-3 and J is TRBJ1-5; 7 bases align to TRBD1. Germline CDR1 and CDR2: ENHRY and SYGVKD. After removal of 3 bases from V and 3 bases from J, the junction contained 5 bases not matched to a gene. This CDR3 is 15 amino acids long. Written as DNA, the CDR3 is TGTGCCATCAGTGATTCAGGGGGAATCAATCAGCCCCAGCATTTT. Protein: CAISDSGGINQPQHF.

Here the CDR3 reads CASSPGLAGPTDTQYF. The CDR3 nucleotides are TGTGCCAGCAGCCCCGGACTAGCGGGACCCACAGATACGCAGTATTTT. This rearrangement joins TRBV5-5 to TRBJ2-3; 12 bases align to TRBD2. J gave up 2 bases and V 4 bases, and 5 bases lay outside the gene matches. The V gene's germline CDR1 is SGHKS and CDR2 YYEKEE (reference sequence). The length of the CDR3 is 16 residues.

The gene calls are TRBV5-1 and TRBJ2-5, with TRBD2 matching 13 bases. This CDR3 contains 17 residues. Trimming at V came to 4 bases and at J to 7 bases, leaving 13 bases not matched to a gene. Germline assignment: CDR1 SGHRS and CDR2 YFSETQ. CDR3 sequence (DNA): TGCGCCAGCAGCCCCCGGGGGACTAGCGGGGCGCCTGGGACCCAGTACTTC. Encoded protein: CASSPRGTSGAPGTQYF.

V usage is TRBV11-3 and J usage is TRBJ2-2, with D tentatively TRBD1 (5 bases). CDR3 length: 16 residues. Per the germline V gene, CDR1 is SGHNT and CDR2 is YENEEA. V was clipped by 0 bases and J by 2 bases, with 10 bases between them. The CDR3 DNA follows: TGTGCCAGCAGCTTAGATCTAGGGGCAAACACCGGGGAGCTGTTTTTT. Protein sequence: CASSLDLGANTGELFF.

This clone came up once. V usage is TRBV10-1 and J usage is TRBJ2-3; D might be TRBD2 (6 bases). From germline, CDR1 is WNHNN and CDR2 SYGVQD (reference sequence). The CDR3 sequence is 14 residues long. V lost 3 bases and J lost 3, with 10 bases in between. The CDR3 loop is CASSDSRGTDTQYF. The DNA of the CDR3 is TGCGCCAGCAGTGATTCTCGGGGGACAGATACGCAGTATTTT.

V is TRBV6-1 and J is TRBJ2-7, with 10 bases that match TRBD1. Germline CDR1 is MNHNS and CDR2 is SASEGT. There are 14 residues in the CDR3. After removal of 2 bases from V and 5 bases from J, the junction contained 3 bases not matched to a gene. The CDR3 here is CASSERGQGHEQYF. CDR3 in DNA: TGTGCCAGCAGTGAAAGGGGACAGGGGCACGAGCAGTACTTC.

To note about this clone: Its ends do not fully match the called genes, so a read error is possible. The chain is built from TRBV19 and TRBJ2-4; maybe TRBD2 (5 bases). Germline CDR1 and CDR2: LNHDA and SQIVND (reference sequence). The CDR3 is 13 residues long. The CDR3: CASSIGESSNILF. DNA of the CDR3: TGTGCCAGTAGTATAGGGGAGTCTTCGAATATCCTATTC.

There are a few counts of this clone. The same CDR3 can be traced to other DNA sequences in this sample. The chain employs TRBV19 and TRBJ1-5; 7 nucleotides align to TRBD1. V trimming: 8 bases; J trimming: 4 bases; junction bases outside the gene matches: 2. CDR3 length equals 12 residues. The V gene's germline CDR1 is LNHDA and CDR2 SQIVND (reference sequence). This chain's CDR3 is CASRQGNQPQHF. The CDR3 bases are TGTGCCAGTCGACAGGGAAATCAGCCCCAGCATTTT.

This clone has a handful of counts. The chain recombines TRBV9 with TRBJ1-4; D might be TRBD1 (5 bases). Germline assignment: CDR1 SGDLS and CDR2 YYNGEE. The V end was cut by 3 bases, the J end by 4 bases, with 10 bases between. This CDR3 has 14 residues. CDR3 protein: CASSETAVNEKLFF. The CDR3 nucleotides read TGTGCCAGCAGCGAGACAGCTGTTAATGAAAAACTGTTTTTT.

This chain connects TRBV5-6 to TRBJ2-3; TRBD2 is a possible D gene (5 bases). The CDR3 has 14 residues. V lost 7 bases and J lost 1, with 13 bases in between. Per the germline V gene, CDR1 is SGHDT and CDR2 is YYEEEE. CDR3 sequence reads: CASEAAGGTDTQYF. Here the CDR3 DNA reads TGTGCCAGCGAGGCGGCCGGGGGCACAGATACGCAGTATTTT.

This clone was found once. CDR3 residues: CASSGPSGGPYEQYF. The CDR3 DNA is TGTGCCAGCAGCGGGCCGAGCGGAGGTCCCTACGAGCAGTACTTC. V is TRBV5-4 and J is TRBJ2-5, with a weak D call TRBD2 (5 bases). Gene TRBJ2-7 matches the end of the DNA better, so the J call may be wrong. This CDR3 is 15 amino acids long. The germline CDR1 and CDR2 sequences are SGHNT and YYREEE (reference sequence).

This clone was observed once. This chain joins TRBV19 and TRBJ2-2; tentatively, D is TRBD2 (5 bases). V was clipped by 9 bases and J by 1 base, with 15 bases between them. CDR1 is LNHDA, CDR2 SQIVND, per germline (reference sequence). This CDR3 is built from 15 residues. This CDR3 is CASQKGSVNTGELFF. Written as DNA, the CDR3 is TGTGCCAGCCAAAAGGGTAGCGTGAACACCGGGGAGCTGTTTTTT.

The CDR3 DNA sequence: TGTGCCAGCAGCCAATTATCACAAAACACTGAAGCTTTCTTT. Its protein product is CASSQLSQNTEAFF. V gene TRBV4-2 combines with J gene TRBJ1-1; no firm D call. The CDR3 has 14 amino acids. Trimming removed 2 bases at V and 2 bases at J, with 9 bases between. Germline V gives CDR1 LGHNA, CDR2 YNFKEQ.

The chain joins TRBV5-8 to TRBJ1-6; TRBD1 is a possible D gene (5 bases). V lost 2 bases and J 0 bases, leaving 9 bases between the germline ends. From germline, CDR1 is SGHTS and CDR2 YDEGEE. CDR3 size: 16 residues. The CDR3 coding sequence is TGTGCCAGCAGCTTAGCAGGGAACTCCTATAATTCACCCCTCCACTTT. Its translation: CASSLAGNSYNSPLHF.

The chain links TRBV19 to TRBJ2-7; 9 bases line up with TRBD2. CDR3 size: 15 residues. Germline loops: CDR1 LNHDA, CDR2 SQIVND (reference sequence). V trimming: 4 bases; J trimming: 5 bases; junction bases outside the gene matches: 9. The CDR3 region has the DNA TGTGCCAGTAGTAGCCTGGCGGGAGGGTTCCACGAGCAGTACTTC. It codes for CASSSLAGGFHEQYF.